This T cell receptor beta chain was found in a study of blood T cell repertoires in COVID-19. Germline V CDR1 and CDR2: SQVTM, ANQGSEA. The CDR3 has 14 amino acids. Trimming removed 0 bases at V and 6 bases at J, with 12 bases between. Generated by immunoSEQ multiplex PCR, the TCRdb table keeps only in-frame clones and is missing some. This sample has 200,000 to 300,000 clones; around 87% occur once, and the top ten carry more than 2.5%. This clone is a singleton in its sample. The chain combines TRBV29-1 with TRBJ2-1, with D possibly being TRBD1 (5 bases). This TCR was sampled from a woman between 25 and 40 years old who had recovered from COVID-19. Source material: peripheral blood. The chain's CDR3 is CSVEELGLINEQFF. DNA for the CDR3: TGCAGCGTTGAAGAGCTGGGGCTTATCAATGAGCAGTTCTTC.